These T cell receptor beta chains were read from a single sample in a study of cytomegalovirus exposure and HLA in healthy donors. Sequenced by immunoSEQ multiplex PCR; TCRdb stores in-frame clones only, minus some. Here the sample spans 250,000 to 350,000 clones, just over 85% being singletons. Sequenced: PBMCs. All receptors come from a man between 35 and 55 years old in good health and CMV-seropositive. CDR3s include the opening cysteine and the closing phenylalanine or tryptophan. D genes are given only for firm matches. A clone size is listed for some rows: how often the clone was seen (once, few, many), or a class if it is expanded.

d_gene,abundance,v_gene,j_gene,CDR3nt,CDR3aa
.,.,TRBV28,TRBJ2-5,TGTGCCAGCAGCCACGGGGGGCCCAAGTACTTC,CASSHGGPKYF
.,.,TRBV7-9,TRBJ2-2,TGTGCCAGTACCTCAGGGTTACCCGGGGAGCTGTTTTTT,CASTSGLPGELFF
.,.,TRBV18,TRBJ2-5,TGTGCCAGCTCACCGATAACTAGCATGGAGACCCAGTACTTC,CASSPITSMETQYF
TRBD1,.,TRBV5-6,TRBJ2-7,TGTGCCAGCAGCGGGACAGTTATGTCCTACGAGCAGTACTTC,CASSGTVMSYEQYF
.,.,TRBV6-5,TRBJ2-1,TGTGCCAGCAGTCGAGGACTCGAGCAGTTCTTC,CASSRGLEQFF
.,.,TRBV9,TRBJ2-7,TGTGCCAGCAGCTCAGGAGGTTACGAGCAGTACTTC,CASSSGGYEQYF
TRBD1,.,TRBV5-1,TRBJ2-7,TGCGCCAGCAGCTTGGGGGTGGGACAGGTCAACGCCGAGCAGTACTTC,CASSLGVGQVNAEQYF
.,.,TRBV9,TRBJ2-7,TGTGCCAGCTCTGTTAGCGACTCCTACGAGCAGTACTTC,CASSVSDSYEQYF
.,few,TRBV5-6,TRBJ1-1,TGTGCCAGCACCCAGCAGGGGACGGGTGAAGCTTTCTTT,CASTQQGTGEAFF
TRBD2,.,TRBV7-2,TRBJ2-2,TGTGCCAGCAGCTTAGCGCTAGCGGGAGTCGGAGGGGAGCTGTTTTTT,CASSLALAGVGGELFF
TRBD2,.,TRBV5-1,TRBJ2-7,TGCGCCAGCAGCTCCCGACTAGCGGGAGGGGCCTACGAGCAGTACTTC,CASSSRLAGGAYEQYF
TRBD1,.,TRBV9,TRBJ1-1,TGTGCCAGCAGCGCGGGACAGGGGAACACTGAAGCTTTCTTT,CASSAGQGNTEAFF
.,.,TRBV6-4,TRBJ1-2,TGTGCCAGCAGTGCCCCCCCAACAGGGAGTCATGGCTACACCTTC,CASSAPPTGSHGYTF
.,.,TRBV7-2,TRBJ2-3,TGTGCCAGCAGCCTTAGTATCACAGATACGCAGTATTTT,CASSLSITDTQYF
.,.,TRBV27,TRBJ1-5,TGTGCCAGCAGTTTCTCGGGGGAACAGCAGCCCCAGCATTTT,CASSFSGEQQPQHF
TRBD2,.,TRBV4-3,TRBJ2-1,TGCGCCAGCAGCCAAGATTATGGGAGCGGGAGCTACAATGAGCAGTTCTTC,CASSQDYGSGSYNEQFF
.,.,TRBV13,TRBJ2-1,TGTGCCAGCAGCTTAATTGCTAGCGTCTACAATGAGCAGTTCTTC,CASSLIASVYNEQFF
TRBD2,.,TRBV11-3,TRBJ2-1,TGTGCCAGCAGCCCTTCTAGCGGGACTTACAATGAGCAGTTCTTC,CASSPSSGTYNEQFF
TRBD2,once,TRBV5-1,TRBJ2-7,TGCGCCAGCAGCTCCACTAGCGGGACCTACGAGCAGTACTTC,CASSSTSGTYEQYF
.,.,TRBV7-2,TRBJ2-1,TGTGCCAGCAGCTTAGGGGCGGGTAGTAATGAGCAGTTCTTC,CASSLGAGSNEQFF
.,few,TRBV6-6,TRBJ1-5,TGTGCCAGCACAGGGACTTCTGGCAATCAGCCCCAGCATTTT,CASTGTSGNQPQHF
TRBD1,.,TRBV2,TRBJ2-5,TGTGCCAGCAGGGGGGACAGGGGAGAGACCCAGTACTTC,CASRGDRGETQYF
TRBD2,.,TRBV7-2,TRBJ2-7,TGTGCCAGCAGCTTAGGGGCGGGAGGTGACTCCTACGAGCAGTACTTC,CASSLGAGGDSYEQYF
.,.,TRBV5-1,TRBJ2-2,TGCGCCAGCAGCTTGGCATGGCGCCAGGGATACACCGGGGAGCTGTTTTTT,CASSLAWRQGYTGELFF
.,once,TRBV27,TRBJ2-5,TGTGCCAGCAGTTTAGGGGCGGCCCAAGAGACCCAGTACTTC,CASSLGAAQETQYF
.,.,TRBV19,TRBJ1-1,TGTGCCAGTAGTACGACCCCGGGGGCTGAAGCTTTCTTT,CASSTTPGAEAFF
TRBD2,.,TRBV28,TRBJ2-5,TGTGCCAGCAGTCAGCGGTACCCGGCGGGAGGGCCCGGGACCCAGTACTTC,CASSQRYPAGGPGTQYF
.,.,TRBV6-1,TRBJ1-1,TGTGCCAGCAGTAGGGGCGGGGTAACCACTGAAGCTTTCTTT,CASSRGGVTTEAFF
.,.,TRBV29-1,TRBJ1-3,TGCAGCGTTGATTTTGGAGGACTTCATGGAAACACCATATATTTT,CSVDFGGLHGNTIYF
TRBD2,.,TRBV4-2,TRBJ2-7,TGTGCCAGCAGCCAAGGGACTAGCGCTTACGAGCAGTACTTC,CASSQGTSAYEQYF
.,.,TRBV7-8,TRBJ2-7,TGTGCCAGCAGCCCCGACACTTCCTACGAGCAGTACTTC,CASSPDTSYEQYF
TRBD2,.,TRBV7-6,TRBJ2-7,TGTGCCAGCAGCCCACGGACTAGCGGGAGGATTCCGAGCTCCTACGAGCAGTACTTC,CASSPRTSGRIPSSYEQYF
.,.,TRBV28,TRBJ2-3,TGTGCCAGCAGTTTAGGGCTCAGAAGCACAGATACGCAGTATTTT,CASSLGLRSTDTQYF
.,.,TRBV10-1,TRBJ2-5,TGCGCCAGCAGTGAAACAGGACGACAAGAGACCCAGTACTTC,CASSETGRQETQYF
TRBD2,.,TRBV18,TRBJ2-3,TGTGCCAGCTCCGGACTAGCGGGAGGGCCAGGTTTCACAGATACGCAGTATTTT,CASSGLAGGPGFTDTQYF
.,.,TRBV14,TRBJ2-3,TGTGCCAGCAGCCAAGTAGTGTTCGGCACAGATACGCAGTATTTT,CASSQVVFGTDTQYF
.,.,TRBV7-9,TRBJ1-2,TGTTCCAGCAGCTTAAGCGGGGGGGGAAAGCACTATGGCTACACCTTC,CSSSLSGGGKHYGYTF
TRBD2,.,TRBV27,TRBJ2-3,TGTGCCAGCAGTTTGGACGGGAGGAGCACAGATACGCAGTATTTT,CASSLDGRSTDTQYF
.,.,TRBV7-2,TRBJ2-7,TGTGCCAGCAGCCCGATGAGAACCAGGGTCGAGCAGTACTTC,CASSPMRTRVEQYF
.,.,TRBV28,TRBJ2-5,TGTGCCAGCAGTTTTCAGCGGCAAGAGACCCAGTACTTC,CASSFQRQETQYF
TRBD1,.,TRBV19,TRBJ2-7,TGTGCCAGTAGTACCACAGGGGTGGGCGAGCAGTACTTC,CASSTTGVGEQYF
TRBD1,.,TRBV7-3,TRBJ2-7,TGTGCCAGCAGCTCTACCCACCGGACAGGGGATAAGCGGGGACCCTACGAGCAGTACTTC,CASSSTHRTGDKRGPYEQYF